The clone carrying this TCR beta chain was counted many times. Antigen specificity is unknown. The data derive from a study of blood T cells in healthy people across ages. Whole-study findings and limits: Per million T cells, TCR beta diversity dropped about linearly as age rose.

The CDR3 loop spans 14 amino acids. V lost 0 bases, J lost 6 bases, and 10 bases lay in between. Germline V gives CDR1 SGDLS, CDR2 YYNGEE. Through a sample-barcoded 5' primer and a J-beta primer mix, a second PCR was run for roughly 7 to 11 cycles. Sequencing recovered at least 3 million CDR3-containing paired-end reads from each sample. TCRdb independently ran MiXCR on the 5' RACE reads; one entry per CDR3 protein. Here the sample spans some 640,000 distinct CDR3 sequences, less than 35% being singletons. This TCR came from an elderly woman in good health. This chain uses TRBV9 with TRBJ2-1; D gene ambiguous. Sequencing was carried out using blood. CDR3 sequence reads: CASSVGTTSNEQFF. The DNA for the CDR3 is TGTGCCAGCAGCGTAGGTACCACCAGCAATGAGCAGTTCTTC.